This entry lists 30 T cell receptor beta chains sequenced from one sample in a study of early T cells in non-severe SARS-CoV-2 infection. MiXCR was run by TCRdb on the 5' RACE reads, yielding one entry per CDR3 protein. The sample records about 83,000 distinct CDR3 sequences, over 9.5% being singletons. Specimen: whole blood, collected at baseline. The receptor source for this set is an adult who was a healthcare worker with PCR-confirmed SARS-CoV-2 infection or an uninfected control (not recorded which).

V usage is TRBV4-1 and J usage is TRBJ2-3, with 8 bases that match TRBD2. V lost 0 bases to trimming and J lost 4 bases; unmatched junction nucleotides: 6. The CDR3 runs 16 residues. Germline lookup yields CDR1 MGHRA and CDR2 YSYEKL. Here the CDR3 DNA reads TGCGCCAGCAGCCAAGAGTCCGGACTAGCCGCAGATACGCAGTATTTT. As protein: CASSQESGLAADTQYF.

The chain has TRBV6-2 or TRBV6-3 and TRBJ2-1, with D perhaps assigned TRBD1 or TRBD2 (5 bases each). The germline CDR1 and CDR2 sequences are MNHEY and SVGEGT. The CDR3 sequence is 13 residues long. V was clipped by 6 bases and J by 9 bases, with 15 bases between them. In DNA, the CDR3 is TGTGCCAGCAGGCGGCTAGGGACGATTGAGCAGTTCTTC. Its protein is CASRRLGTIEQFF.

This clonotype showed up just a few times. The V gene is TRBV30, the J gene TRBJ2-3; D not resolved. Germline assignment: CDR1 GTSNPN and CDR2 SVGIG (reference sequence). This CDR3 is 14 amino acids long. V was cut by 0 bases and J by 0 bases, with 7 bases left in between. CDR3 amino acids: CAWSVSGSTDTQYF. CDR3 nucleotide sequence: TGTGCCTGGAGTGTATCGGGTAGCACAGATACGCAGTATTTT.

A few counts support this clonotype. V is TRBV29-1 and J is TRBJ2-7; no definite D call. Germline loops: CDR1 SQVTM, CDR2 ANQGSEA. This CDR3 is built from 12 residues. V lost 6 bases, J lost 2 bases, and 11 bases lay in between. DNA for the CDR3: TGCAGCGTGTTCGTTACCACCTACGAGCAGTACTTC. Translating it yields CSVFVTTYEQYF.

In its sample, this clonotype was seen many times. This CDR3 reads CASSPSLAGAFEQYF. The CDR3 nucleotides read TGCGCCAGCAGCCCCTCTTTAGCGGGAGCTTTCGAGCAGTACTTC. V usage is TRBV5-1 and J usage is TRBJ2-7; 9 nucleotides agree with TRBD2. This CDR3 is 15 amino acids long. Trimming cost V 4 bases and J 6 bases; bases outside gene matches: 11. Germline lookup yields CDR1 SGHRS and CDR2 YFSETQ.

This clonotype was observed many times. The rearrangement links TRBV3-1 to TRBJ1-1; the D gene is possibly TRBD1 (5 bases). The V and J ends lost 7 bases and 3 bases respectively, with 12 bases between them. Germline CDR1 is LGHDT and CDR2 is YNNKEL (reference sequence). This CDR3 has 13 amino acids. The CDR3 nucleotides read TGTGCCAGCACCGGGTTGACAGACACTGAAGCTTTCTTT. It encodes CASTGLTDTEAFF.

J is TRBJ2-3 and V is TRBV20-1, with D possibly called TRBD1 or TRBD2 (7 bases each). V lost 5 bases and J lost 8, with 14 bases in between. CDR3 length: 12 residues. CDR1 and CDR2 (germline): DFQATT, SNEGSKA (reference sequence). Here the CDR3 DNA reads TGCAGTGCTCCGACAGGGAGGGGTACGCAGTATTTT. Protein product: CSAPTGRGTQYF.

This CDR3 is CASSWGGRRTEAFF. For the CDR3, the DNA is TGCGCCAGCAGCTGGGGCGGACGCCGAACTGAAGCTTTCTTT. The V and J genes are TRBV5-1 and TRBJ1-1, with D perhaps matching TRBD1 (5 bases). The length of the CDR3 is 14 residues. Trimming took 3 bases from V and 5 from J, leaving 14 bases between them. CDR1 SGHRS and CDR2 YFSETQ come from the germline V gene.

A few counts support this clonotype. Written as DNA, the CDR3 is TGCGCCAGCAGCCAAGACTACCCAACGGGTCCCAAAAACATTCAGTACTTC. Amino acid sequence: CASSQDYPTGPKNIQYF. The V call is TRBV4-1, the J call TRBJ2-4; no reliable D call. V lost 0 bases to trimming and J lost 2 bases, with 14 bases between them. There are 17 residues in the CDR3. From germline, CDR1 is MGHRA and CDR2 YSYEKL.

This clonotype was detected a few times. The J gene is TRBJ2-1, the V gene TRBV7-9, with TRBD1 as a possible D gene (6 bases). CDR1 SEHNR and CDR2 FQNEAQ come from the germline V gene (reference sequence). The CDR3 length is 16 residues. Trimming left V 5 bases short and J 5 bases short, with 19 bases between. CDR3 region: CASSPLTGQYNNEQFF. The CDR3 DNA sequence: TGTGCCAGCAGCCCCCTGACAGGCCAATACAACAATGAGCAGTTCTTC. The full variable domain, completed using reference TRBV7-9 and TRBJ2-1, is DTGVSQNPRHKITKRGQNVTFRCDPISEHNRLYWYRQTLGQGPEFLTYFQNEAQLEKSRLLSDRFSAERPKGSFSTLEIQRTEQGDSAMYLCASSPLTGQYNNEQFFGPGTRLTVL.

This clonotype has a handful of counts. The chain couples TRBV4-2 to TRBJ2-7; D gene uncertain. This CDR3 has 14 residues. Germline lookup yields CDR1 LGHNA and CDR2 YNFKEQ. The V and J ends lost 3 bases and 4 bases respectively, with 13 bases between them. This chain's CDR3 is CASSQQTGPYEQYF. CDR3 in DNA: TGTGCCAGCAGCCAGCAGACTGGGCCTTACGAGCAGTACTTC.

This clonotype was counted ten times or more. The rearrangement uses TRBV11-2 and TRBJ2-7, with a weak D call TRBD2 (5 bases). Trimming stripped 5 bases from V and 5 bases from J, with 7 bases between. Germline CDR1 reads SGHAT; CDR2 reads FQNNGV. CDR3 length: 11 amino acids. This CDR3 is CASSLLDEQYF. The CDR3 DNA follows: TGTGCCAGCAGCCTACTAGACGAGCAGTACTTC.

At least ten counts were recorded for this clonotype. This chain connects TRBV5-1 to TRBJ2-1; 10 nucleotides match TRBD2. V lost 0 bases and J lost 3; bases outside the gene matches: 0. The germline CDR1 and CDR2 sequences are SGHRS and YFSETQ. CDR3 length: 15 amino acids. The chain's CDR3 is CASSLVAGGYNEQFF. The CDR3 nucleotides read TGCGCCAGCAGCTTGGTAGCGGGAGGCTACAATGAGCAGTTCTTC.

This clonotype was counted only a few times. The chain combines TRBV7-6 with TRBJ2-1; 12 bases are shared with TRBD2. V lost 0 bases to trimming and J lost 4 bases; unmatched junction nucleotides: 7. CDR1 is SGHVS and CDR2 is FNYEAQ in the germline V gene. The length of the CDR3 is 18 residues. Written as DNA, the CDR3 is TGTGCCAGCAGCTTAGCGGGGCTAGCGGGAGGGCCTTACAATGAGCAGTTCTTC. It encodes CASSLAGLAGGPYNEQFF. Drawing the rest from reference TRBV7-6 and TRBJ2-1, the complete variable domain is GAGVSQSPRYKVTKRGQDVALRCDPISGHVSLYWYRQALGQGPEFLTYFNYEAQQDKSGLPNDRFSAERPEGSISTLTIQRTEQRDSAMYRCASSLAGLAGGPYNEQFFGPGTRLTVL.

This clonotype was detected a few times. Mismatch with germline at one junction end may stem from a read error. CDR3 sequence reads: CASSFLGAGVSDEQYF. Here the CDR3 DNA reads TGCGCCAGCAGCTTCTTAGGAGCGGGAGTCTCCGACGAGCAGTACTTC. The chain is built from TRBV5-1 and TRBJ2-7, with 8 bases matching TRBD2. CDR1 and CDR2 (germline): SGHRS, YFSETQ. This CDR3 has 16 residues.

The rearrangement joins TRBV3-1 to TRBJ2-4, with D possibly matching TRBD1 (6 bases). Trimming left V 0 bases short and J 0 bases short, with 21 bases between. Per the germline V gene, CDR1 is LGHDT and CDR2 is YNNKEL (reference sequence). The CDR3 consists of 20 residues. CDR3 bases: TGTGCCAGCAGCCAAGAAGGCGACAGGTGGAACCTCTTAGCCAAAAACATTCAGTACTTC. It encodes CASSQEGDRWNLLAKNIQYF. Full variable domain (outside the CDR3, taken from reference TRBV3-1 and TRBJ2-4): DTAVSQTPKYLVTQMGNDKSIKCEQNLGHDTMYWYKQDSKKFLKIMFSYNNKELIINETVPNRFSPKSPDKAHLNLHINSLELGDSAVYFCASSQEGDRWNLLAKNIQYFGAGTRLSVL.

This clonotype showed up just a few times. The gene calls are TRBV11-2 and TRBJ2-1; D may be TRBD2 (5 bases). Trimming pared 6 bases from V and 8 bases from J, leaving 14 bases between. Germline V lookup: CDR1 SGHAT, CDR2 FQNNGV. The CDR3 has 13 amino acids. The CDR3 DNA reads as TGTGCCAGCAGTCCGGGGAATCGCGATGAGCAGTTCTTC. Translating it yields CASSPGNRDEQFF.

This clonotype was seen many times. The chain couples TRBV2 to TRBJ2-1; D might be TRBD2 (5 bases). The V end was cut by 2 bases, the J end by 6 bases, with 17 bases between. The germline CDR1 and CDR2 sequences are SNHLY and FYNNEI. The CDR3 is 16 amino acids. This chain's CDR3 is CASSEWSAGEGNEQFF. The CDR3 DNA sequence: TGTGCCAGCAGTGAATGGTCGGCGGGCGAGGGCAATGAGCAGTTCTTC.

This rearrangement joins TRBV19 to TRBJ1-5; D call uncertain. This CDR3 contains 15 residues. With 4 bases removed from V and 2 bases from J, the gap between germline ends came to 12 bases. The germline V gene has CDR1 LNHDA and CDR2 SQIVND (reference sequence). CDR3 region: CASSTAIGGNQPQHF. The CDR3 DNA sequence: TGTGCCAGTAGTACAGCGATCGGGGGCAATCAGCCCCAGCATTTT.

This sequence joins TRBV11-2 and TRBJ1-6; 11 bases align to TRBD1. Germline V gives CDR1 SGHAT, CDR2 FQNNGV. The CDR3 has 16 amino acids. V dropped 5 bases and J dropped 9; count of bases not matched to a gene: 9. CDR3 residues: CASSRPGQGASSPLHF. In nucleotides, the CDR3 is TGTGCCAGCAGCCGGCCCGGACAGGGGGCGTCTTCACCCCTCCACTTT.

This clonotype was counted a few times. This chain links TRBV3-1 with TRBJ2-2, with TRBD2 as a possible D gene (5 bases). The germline CDR1 and CDR2 sequences are LGHDT and YNNKEL (reference sequence). The V end lost 1 base, the J end lost 4 bases, and 10 bases lay between the germline ends. The CDR3 sequence is 15 residues long. The CDR3, as DNA: TGTGCCAGCAGCCAAGGGGGAGAGCCCACCGGGGAGCTGTTTTTT. Translation gives CASSQGGEPTGELFF.

The rearrangement links TRBV9 to TRBJ2-5, with D unresolved. The germline V and J ends were trimmed by 2 bases and 2 bases, with 10 bases remaining between them. Per germline, CDR1 SGDLS and CDR2 YYNGEE. CDR3 length: 14 amino acids. CDR3 amino acids: CASSVGVQQETQYF. The CDR3, as DNA: TGTGCCAGCAGCGTTGGGGTCCAACAAGAGACCCAGTACTTC. The variable domain in full, with the rest retrieved from reference TRBV9 and TRBJ2-5, is DSGVTQTPKHLITATGQRVTLRCSPRSGDLSVYWYQQSLDQGLQFLIQYYNGEERAKGNILERFSAQQFPDLHSELNLSSLELGDSALYFCASSVGVQQETQYFGPGTRLLVL.

Only a few counts were recorded for this clonotype. In DNA, the CDR3 is TGTGCCAGCAGCTGGAGGGACCGATCGGCTGAAGCTTTCTTT. The encoded protein is CASSWRDRSAEAFF. V and J are TRBV7-8 and TRBJ1-1; a possible D gene is TRBD1 (5 bases). From germline, CDR1 is SGHVS and CDR2 FQNEAQ. The CDR3 is made up of 14 amino acids. The germline V and J ends were trimmed by 4 bases and 6 bases, with 15 bases remaining between them. Variable domain in full (rest from reference TRBV7-8 and TRBJ1-1): GAGVSQSPRYKVAKRGQDVALRCDPISGHVSLFWYQQALGQGPEFLTYFQNEAQLDKSGLPSDRFFAERPEGSVSTLKIQRTQQEDSAVYLCASSWRDRSAEAFFGQGTRLTVV.

The chain is built from TRBV4-1 and TRBJ1-1, with D tentatively TRBD1 (5 bases). The CDR3 extends over 15 amino acids. Deletions cut 4 bases from V and 4 bases from J, with 16 bases between. CDR1 MGHRA and CDR2 YSYEKL come from the germline V gene. The CDR3 region has the DNA TGCGCCAGCAGCCGCGAGGGACGGATTATCACTGAAGCTTTCTTT. This gives the protein CASSREGRIITEAFF.

Only a few counts were recorded for this clonotype. This rearrangement joins TRBV10-3 to TRBJ2-7; D is perhaps TRBD2 (5 bases). This CDR3 is built from 13 residues. Deletions cut 0 bases from V and 3 bases from J, with 6 bases between. The germline V gene encodes CDR1 ENHRY and CDR2 SYGVKD. Written as DNA, the CDR3 is TGTGCCATCAGTGAGTCAACTAGCTACGAGCAGTACTTC. Protein product: CAISESTSYEQYF.

The table lists this clonotype with a few counts. The V and J genes are TRBV28 and TRBJ2-7; TRBD2 matches 14 bases. J gave up 2 bases and V 8 bases, and 5 bases lay outside the gene matches. Germline assignment: CDR1 MDHEN and CDR2 SYDVKM. This CDR3 contains 15 residues. The CDR3 nucleotides read TGTGCCAGCGGGCAGGGACTAGCGGGGGCCTACGAGCAGTACTTC. This sequence encodes CASGQGLAGAYEQYF.

This clonotype was seen only a few times. This rearrangement joins TRBV11-2 to TRBJ1-5; D gene ambiguous. CDR1 and CDR2 (germline): SGHAT, FQNNGV. Deletions cut 5 bases from V and 5 bases from J, with 13 bases between. This CDR3 is built from 14 residues. CDR3 DNA sequence: TGTGCCAGCAGCCTCCCAGCTCAGCATCAGCCCCAGCATTTT. The encoded protein is CASSLPAQHQPQHF. The full variable domain, in which reference TRBV11-2 and TRBJ1-5 provide the parts outside the CDR3, is EAGVAQSPRYKIIEKRQSVAFWCNPISGHATLYWYQQILGQGPKLLIQFQNNGVVDDSQLPKDRFSAERLKGVDSTLKIQPAKLEDSAVYLCASSLPAQHQPQHFGDGTRLSIL.

This clonotype was recorded many times. The chain uses TRBV6-6 and TRBJ2-5, with no clear D. Germline V lookup: CDR1 MNHNY, CDR2 SVGAGI (reference sequence). The CDR3 covers 14 residues. The V gene lost 2 bases and the J gene lost 1 base, with 8 bases spanning the gap. The CDR3 region is CASSYRDTQETQYF. CDR3 nucleotide sequence: TGTGCCAGCAGTTACCGAGACACCCAAGAGACCCAGTACTTC.

The CDR3: CASSLPGAGYEQYF. In DNA, the CDR3 is TGTGCCAGCAGCTTACCGGGAGCGGGATACGAGCAGTACTTC. V usage is TRBV7-9 and J usage is TRBJ2-7, with 7 bases lining up with TRBD2. The CDR3 runs 14 residues. Trimming removed 2 bases from V and 4 bases from J; junction bases left unmatched: 5. From germline, CDR1 is SEHNR and CDR2 FQNEAQ (reference sequence).

This clonotype was found many times. The chain combines TRBV2 with TRBJ2-1; the D is unclear. The V and J ends lost 4 bases and 7 bases respectively, with 8 bases between them. The V gene's germline CDR1 is SNHLY and CDR2 FYNNEI. The CDR3 runs 12 residues. The DNA of the CDR3 is TGTGCCAGCAGTGCCCGGTGGAATGAGCAGTTCTTC. It codes for CASSARWNEQFF.